A single sample is the source of the 5 T cell receptor beta chains below, sequenced in a study of blood T cells in healthy people across ages. Primers used in a second PCR of roughly 7 to 11 cycles were a sample-barcoded 5' primer and a J-beta primer mix. TCRdb processed the 5' RACE reads anew with MiXCR; each CDR3 protein has one entry. This table holds 850,000 to 1,000,000 distinct CDR3 sequences, roughly 51% found once. Sample: blood. These receptors were taken from an older woman in good health.

The table lists this clonotype with a count of one. This chain joins TRBV27 and TRBJ2-7; 10 bases are a match to TRBD1. CDR3 size: 16 residues. After removal of 4 bases from V and 3 bases from J, the junction contained 9 bases not matched to a gene. Germline V gives CDR1 MNHEY, CDR2 SMNVEV (reference sequence). In nucleotides, the CDR3 is TGTGCCAGCAGTTGGATCGGGGACAGGGGCTACTACGAGCAGTACTTC. It yields the protein CASSWIGDRGYYEQYF.

The rearrangement joins TRBV20-1 to TRBJ2-7; D uncertain. From germline, CDR1 is DFQATT and CDR2 SNEGSKA (reference sequence). The CDR3 covers 15 residues. V lost 3 bases and J 3 bases, leaving 18 bases between the germline ends. Written as DNA, the CDR3 is TGCAGTGCTAGTGACCCGGGCCTTATGTACTACGAGCAGTACTTC. Encoded protein: CSASDPGLMYYEQYF.

The rearrangement uses TRBV27 and TRBJ2-7; TRBD2 is a possible D gene (5 bases). This CDR3 has 12 residues. Trimming left V 8 bases short and J 4 bases short, with 12 bases between. Germline-derived CDR1 and CDR2 are MNHEY and SMNVEV (reference sequence). CDR3 amino acids: CASGVDSYEQYF. CDR3 DNA: TGTGCCAGCGGAGTGGACTCGTACGAGCAGTACTTC.

This clonotype turned up a few times. The chain joins TRBV15 to TRBJ2-5, with 9 bases that match TRBD1. Germline lookup yields CDR1 LNHNV and CDR2 YYDKDF (reference sequence). The CDR3 has 15 amino acids. The V gene end was trimmed by 2 bases and the J gene end by 9 bases; junction bases not matched to a gene: 10. The CDR3 spells CATSRPGTGRLAQYF. The CDR3 DNA reads TGTGCCACCAGCAGACCCGGGACAGGGAGGTTGGCCCAGTACTTC.

The chain has TRBV11-2 and TRBJ2-3; TRBD2 might be the D (6 bases). CDR1 and CDR2 (germline): SGHAT, FQNNGV. The length of the CDR3 is 11 residues. V gave up 5 bases and J gave up 14 bases, with 14 bases separating them. CDR3: CASSRLGPPYF. CDR3 nucleotide sequence: TGTGCCAGCAGCAGACTAGGGCCTCCGTATTTT.